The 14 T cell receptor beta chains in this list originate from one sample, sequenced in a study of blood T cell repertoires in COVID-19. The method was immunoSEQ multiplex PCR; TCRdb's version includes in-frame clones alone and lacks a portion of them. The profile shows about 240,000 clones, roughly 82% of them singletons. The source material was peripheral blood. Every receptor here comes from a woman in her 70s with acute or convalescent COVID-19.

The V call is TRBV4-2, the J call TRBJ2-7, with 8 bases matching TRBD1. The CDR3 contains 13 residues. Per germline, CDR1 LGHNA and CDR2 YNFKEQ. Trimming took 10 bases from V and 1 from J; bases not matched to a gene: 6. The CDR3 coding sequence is TGTGCCACCGGGGACAGGAGGTCCTACGAGCAGTACTTC. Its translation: CATGDRRSYEQYF.

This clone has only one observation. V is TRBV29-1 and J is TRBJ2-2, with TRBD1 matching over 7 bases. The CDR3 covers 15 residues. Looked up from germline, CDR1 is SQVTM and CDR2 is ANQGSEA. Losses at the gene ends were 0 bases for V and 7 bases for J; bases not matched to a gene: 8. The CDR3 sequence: CSVEDPIGGYGELFF. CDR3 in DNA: TGCAGCGTTGAAGATCCGATAGGGGGCTACGGGGAGCTGTTTTTT.

The CDR3: CATSDSNPGQISGANVLTF. In DNA form, the CDR3 reads TGTGCCACCAGTGATTCGAATCCGGGACAGATCTCTGGGGCCAACGTCCTGACTTTC. This chain joins TRBV24-1 and TRBJ2-6; the match to TRBD1 covers 7 bases. This CDR3 has 19 amino acids. Germline loops: CDR1 KGHDR, CDR2 SFDVKD. J was trimmed by 0 bases and V by 2 bases; bases with no gene match: 9.

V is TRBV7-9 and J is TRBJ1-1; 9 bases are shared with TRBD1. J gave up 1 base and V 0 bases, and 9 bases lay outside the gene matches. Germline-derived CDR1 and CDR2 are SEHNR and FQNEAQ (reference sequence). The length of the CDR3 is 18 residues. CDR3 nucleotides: TGTGCCAGCAGCTTAGCGTACGGACAGGGGTTACAGAACACTGAAGCTTTCTTT. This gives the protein CASSLAYGQGLQNTEAFF.

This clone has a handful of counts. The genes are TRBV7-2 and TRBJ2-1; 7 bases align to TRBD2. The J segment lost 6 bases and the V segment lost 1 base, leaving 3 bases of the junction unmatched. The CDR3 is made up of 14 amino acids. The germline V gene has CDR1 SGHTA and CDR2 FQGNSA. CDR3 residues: CASSLVGGFNEQFF. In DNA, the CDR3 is TGTGCCAGCAGCTTAGTGGGAGGGTTCAATGAGCAGTTCTTC. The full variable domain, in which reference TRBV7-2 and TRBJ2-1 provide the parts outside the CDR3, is GAGVSQSPSNKVTEKGKDVELRCDPISGHTALYWYRQSLGQGLEFLIYFQGNSAPDKSGLPSDRFSAERTGGSVSTLTIQRTQQEDSAVYLCASSLVGGFNEQFFGPGTRLTVL.

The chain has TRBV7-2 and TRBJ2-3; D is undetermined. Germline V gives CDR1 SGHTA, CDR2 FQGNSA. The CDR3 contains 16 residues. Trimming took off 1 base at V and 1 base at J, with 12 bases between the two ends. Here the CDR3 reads CASSLVGALGTDTQYF. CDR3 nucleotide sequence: TGTGCCAGCAGCTTAGTGGGTGCCCTAGGCACAGATACGCAGTATTTT.

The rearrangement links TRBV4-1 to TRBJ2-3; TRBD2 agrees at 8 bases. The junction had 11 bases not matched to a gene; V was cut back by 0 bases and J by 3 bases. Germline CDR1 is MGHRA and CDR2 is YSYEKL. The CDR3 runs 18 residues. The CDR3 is CASSQDRVAGIGTDTQYF. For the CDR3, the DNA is TGCGCCAGCAGCCAAGATCGGGTAGCGGGGATTGGTACAGATACGCAGTATTTT.

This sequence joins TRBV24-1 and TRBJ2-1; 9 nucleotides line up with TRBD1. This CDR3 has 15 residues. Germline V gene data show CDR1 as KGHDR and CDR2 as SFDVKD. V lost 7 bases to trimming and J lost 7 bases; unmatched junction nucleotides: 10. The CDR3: CATRPGDRDVNEQFF. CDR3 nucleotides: TGTGCCACCAGACCCGGGGACAGGGATGTTAATGAGCAGTTCTTC.

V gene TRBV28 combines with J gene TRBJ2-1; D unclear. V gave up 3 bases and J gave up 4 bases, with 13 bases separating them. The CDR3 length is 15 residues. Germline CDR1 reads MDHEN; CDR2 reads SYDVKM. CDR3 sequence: CASSFLGGKYNEQFF. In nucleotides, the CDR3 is TGTGCCAGCAGTTTTCTCGGCGGCAAATACAATGAGCAGTTCTTC.

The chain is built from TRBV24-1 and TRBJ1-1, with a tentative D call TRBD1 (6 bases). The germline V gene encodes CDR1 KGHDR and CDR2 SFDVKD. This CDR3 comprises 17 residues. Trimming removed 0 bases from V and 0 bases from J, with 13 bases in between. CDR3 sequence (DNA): TGTGCCACCAGTGATTTGAGGGGGAAGATAATGAACACTGAAGCTTTCTTT. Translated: CATSDLRGKIMNTEAFF.

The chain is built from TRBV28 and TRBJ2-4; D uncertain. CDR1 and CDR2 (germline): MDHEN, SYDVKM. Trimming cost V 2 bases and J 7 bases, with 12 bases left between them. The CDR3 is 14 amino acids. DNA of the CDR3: TGTGCCAGCAGTTTAGGTCTCCCGGTTAACATTCAGTACTTC. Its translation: CASSLGLPVNIQYF.

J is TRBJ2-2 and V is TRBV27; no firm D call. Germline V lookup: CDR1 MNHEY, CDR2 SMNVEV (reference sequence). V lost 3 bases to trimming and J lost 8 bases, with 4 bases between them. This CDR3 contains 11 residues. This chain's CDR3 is CASSFMGELFF. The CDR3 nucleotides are TGTGCCAGCAGTTTTATGGGGGAGCTGTTTTTT.

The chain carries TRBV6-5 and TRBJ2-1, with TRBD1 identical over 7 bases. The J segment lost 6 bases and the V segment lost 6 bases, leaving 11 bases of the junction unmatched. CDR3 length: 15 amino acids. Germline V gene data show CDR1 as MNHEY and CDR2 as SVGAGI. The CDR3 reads CASRSSPGQSNEQFF. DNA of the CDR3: TGTGCCAGCAGGTCTTCTCCGGGACAGAGCAATGAGCAGTTCTTC.

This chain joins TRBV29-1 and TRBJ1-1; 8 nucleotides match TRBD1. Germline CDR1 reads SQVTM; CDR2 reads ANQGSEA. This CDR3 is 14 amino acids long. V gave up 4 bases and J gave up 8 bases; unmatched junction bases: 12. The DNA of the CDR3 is TGCAGCGTTGGTCTACGGACAGGGAGGAGCGAAGCTTTCTTT. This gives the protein CSVGLRTGRSEAFF.